These T cell receptor beta chains were read from a single sample in a study of T cell responses to AZD1222 COVID-19 vaccine. Sequencing was performed with immunoSEQ multiplex PCR; in TCRdb, only in-frame clones are kept and a portion is missing. Here the sample spans some 150,000 clones, just under 90% being singletons. Source: peripheral blood, taken 28 days after the second dose of the MenACWY control vaccine. These receptors were collected from an adult who received the MenACWY meningococcal vaccine as a control. CDR3s include the opening cysteine and the closing phenylalanine or tryptophan. D genes are given only for firm matches. The size entry is marked missing in some rows and otherwise reads once, few, many or a size class.

clone size,V gene,D gene,J gene,CDR3 DNA,CDR3 protein
NA,TRBV2,NA,TRBJ2-1,TGTGCCAGCACGTGGGACTCTTCCTACAATGAGCAGTTCTTC,CASTWDSSYNEQFF
NA,TRBV5-1,NA,TRBJ2-3,TGCGCCAGCAGCTGGGCCACAGATACGCAGTATTTT,CASSWATDTQYF
NA,TRBV5-5,NA,TRBJ1-6,TGTGCCAGCAGCACGTGGGGTTCACCCCTCCACTTT,CASSTWGSPLHF
NA,TRBV13,NA,TRBJ1-3,TGTGCCAGCTTTGGGGACTCTGGAAACACCATATATTTT,CASFGDSGNTIYF
once,TRBV29-1,NA,TRBJ1-1,TGCAGCGTAGCCGCAACAGGCGGGACTGAAGCTTTCTTT,CSVAATGGTEAFF
NA,TRBV28,NA,TRBJ1-4,TGTGCCAGCAGTCTCAATATGGGTGGTCTCGGCAGGGCTGAAAAACTGTTTTTT,CASSLNMGGLGRAEKLFF
NA,TRBV24-1,NA,TRBJ2-1,TGTGCCACCAGTGATTTTGGGGGACATGAGCAGTTCTTC,CATSDFGGHEQFF
NA,TRBV9,NA,TRBJ1-2,TGTGCCAGCAGCGCTCTCCTACAGGGCTATGGCTACACCTTC,CASSALLQGYGYTF
NA,TRBV27,TRBD1,TRBJ1-6,TGTGCCAGCAGTGACAGGGGGCTCTCACCCCTCCACTTT,CASSDRGLSPLHF
NA,TRBV11-3,NA,TRBJ2-3,TGTGCCAGCAGCCGTGGGGAGCGGTACACAGATACGCAGTATTTT,CASSRGERYTDTQYF
NA,TRBV28,NA,TRBJ1-1,TGTGCCAGCAGTGTCAGGGTCATGAACACTGAAGCTTTCTTT,CASSVRVMNTEAFF
NA,TRBV18,NA,TRBJ2-5,TGTGCCAGCTCACCCCTCGATACCCTGGAGGAGACCCAGTACTTC,CASSPLDTLEETQYF
NA,TRBV7-2,TRBD1,TRBJ2-7,TGTGCCAGCAGCTCACCCCGGGACAGCGCCTACGAGCAGTACTTC,CASSSPRDSAYEQYF
NA,TRBV20-1,NA,TRBJ2-3,TGCAGTGCTAGTAATCATATCACAGATACGCAGTATTTT,CSASNHITDTQYF
NA,TRBV4-2,NA,TRBJ1-2,TGTGCCAGCAGCCGAAGTGGGGGCTACACCTTC,CASSRSGGYTF
NA,TRBV7-3,NA,TRBJ1-6,TGTGCCAGCAGCCTCATTGGGAATAGGGATTCACCCCTCCACTTT,CASSLIGNRDSPLHF
NA,TRBV16,NA,TRBJ1-2,TGTGCCAGCAGCCAAAGTACAGTTGCTAACTATGGCTACACCTTC,CASSQSTVANYGYTF
NA,TRBV5-8,NA,TRBJ2-1,TGTGCCAGCAGCTTCGGGTCGTACAATGAGCAGTTCTTC,CASSFGSYNEQFF
NA,TRBV28,NA,TRBJ1-1,TGTGCCAGCAGTTTCCCCCTCGCTGAGGCTTTCTTT,CASSFPLAEAFF
NA,TRBV6-2/TRBV6-3,TRBD1,TRBJ2-3,TGTGCCAGCAGTTACCGGGGACAGGGGCAAGATACGCAGTATTTT,CASSYRGQGQDTQYF
NA,TRBV18,TRBD2,TRBJ2-5,TGTGCCAGCTCACCCCCCCACGGGGGGGGCCAAGAGACCCAGTACTTC,CASSPPHGGGQETQYF
NA,TRBV5-1,NA,TRBJ1-4,TGCGCCAGCAGCGCACCTGGAGCCGTAAAACTGTTTTTT,CASSAPGAVKLFF
NA,TRBV30,TRBD2,TRBJ2-5,TGTGCCTGGAGTGGTTCCCTAGCGGGAGGCCTCGGAGAGACCCAGTACTTC,CAWSGSLAGGLGETQYF
few,TRBV5-1,NA,TRBJ2-2,TGCGCCAGCAGCTTCATGTCTGGGACAGCGGGTAACACCGGGGAGCTGTTTTTT,CASSFMSGTAGNTGELFF
NA,TRBV24-1,NA,TRBJ1-1,TGTGCCACCAGTGGCGGATTGAGTGCCAACACTGAAGCTTTCTTT,CATSGGLSANTEAFF
few,TRBV24-1,NA,TRBJ2-2,TGTGCCACCAGTGGATCCAGCGGACCGAACACCGGGGAGCTGTTTTTT,CATSGSSGPNTGELFF
NA,TRBV3-1/TRBV3-2,NA,TRBJ2-7,TGTGCCAGCAGCCAAGACCTTAACAACTACGAGCAGTACTTC,CASSQDLNNYEQYF
NA,TRBV14,NA,TRBJ1-6,TGTGCCAGCAGCCCCCCTGGAGGATCACCCCTCCACTTT,CASSPPGGSPLHF
NA,TRBV28,NA,TRBJ1-6,TGTGCCAGCAGCTCCGCCCCCGGGACACCCAATTCACCCCTCCACTTT,CASSSAPGTPNSPLHF
NA,TRBV5-8,TRBD2,TRBJ2-1,TGTGCCAGCAGCTTGGGTGTGGGTCTAGCGGGGTACAATGAGCAGTTCTTC,CASSLGVGLAGYNEQFF
few,TRBV29-1,NA,TRBJ1-5,TGCAGCGTTGCGACAGGTGGAAATCAGCCCCAGCATTTT,CSVATGGNQPQHF
NA,TRBV4-1,NA,TRBJ2-1,TGCGCCAGCAGCCAAGGAGAGGGGGAGCAGTTCTTC,CASSQGEGEQFF
NA,TRBV5-8,TRBD2,TRBJ2-3,TGTGCCAGCAGCTACCAGCCGACTAGCGGGAGGGCAAATACGCAGTATTTT,CASSYQPTSGRANTQYF
NA,TRBV10-1,NA,TRBJ2-2,TGCGCCAGCAGTGAGGTGCGGGAAGGCACCGGGGAGCTGTTTTTT,CASSEVREGTGELFF
NA,TRBV30,NA,TRBJ1-2,TGTGCCTGGAGCCGGGACCTACCCTATGGCTACACCTTC,CAWSRDLPYGYTF
NA,TRBV5-1,TRBD2,TRBJ2-7,TGCGCCAGCAGCCAGGCCGGGACTAGCGGCTCCTACGAGCAGTACTTC,CASSQAGTSGSYEQYF
NA,TRBV27,TRBD2,TRBJ2-1,TGTGCCAGCAGTTATAGGACTAGTGGGATCCTCGCGGATGAGCAGTTCTTC,CASSYRTSGILADEQFF
NA,TRBV7-8,NA,TRBJ2-5,TGTGCCAGCAGCTGGGCAGAAGAGACCCAGTACTTC,CASSWAEETQYF
NA,TRBV5-1,NA,TRBJ2-7,TGCGCCAGCAGCCCTCAACCTCAGGGGGAGGGCGAGCAGTACTTC,CASSPQPQGEGEQYF
NA,TRBV10-1,TRBD1,TRBJ2-2,TGCGCCAGCAGCGCCCGACAGGGCCCCGGGGAGCTGTTTTTT,CASSARQGPGELFF
NA,TRBV20-1,NA,TRBJ1-4,TGCAGTGCTTTTGACATTGAAAAACTGTTTTTT,CSAFDIEKLFF
NA,TRBV30,TRBD1,TRBJ2-3,TGTGCCTGGAGTTTTTGGACAGGGAGCACAGATACGCAGTATTTT,CAWSFWTGSTDTQYF
NA,TRBV7-2,NA,TRBJ2-3,TGTGCCAGCAGCCAAGACAGGACCCCAGATACGCAGTATTTT,CASSQDRTPDTQYF
NA,TRBV27,TRBD2,TRBJ2-5,TGTGCCAGCAGTTTATCAGCGGGGACTAGCGGCCAAGAGACCCAGTACTTC,CASSLSAGTSGQETQYF
NA,TRBV4-3,NA,TRBJ2-1,TGCGCCAGCAGCTCCACTACGGGAGTATACAATGAGCAGTTCTTC,CASSSTTGVYNEQFF
NA,TRBV9,NA,TRBJ1-1,TGTGCCAGCAGCGACCGACCCGCGGCCCACACTGAAGCTTTCTTT,CASSDRPAAHTEAFF
NA,TRBV7-8,NA,TRBJ1-2,TGTGCCAGCAGCTTATGGGGGGACAAGATACTTAACTATGGCTACACCTTC,CASSLWGDKILNYGYTF
NA,TRBV6-5,NA,TRBJ1-2,TGTGCCAGCAGTTACTCCCCGGAAGGCAACTATGGCTACACCTTC,CASSYSPEGNYGYTF
NA,TRBV7-3,NA,TRBJ2-3,TGTGCCAGCAGCCCCGATCCCCATGATACGCAGTATTTT,CASSPDPHDTQYF
once,TRBV27,NA,TRBJ2-7,TGTGCCAGCAGTTCCTCATTCTCCTACGAGCAGTACTTC,CASSSSFSYEQYF
NA,TRBV4-1,NA,TRBJ1-5,TGCGCCAGCAGCCAAGATTGGGCCCAGCCCCAGCATTTT,CASSQDWAQPQHF
NA,TRBV30,NA,TRBJ1-1,TGTGCCTGGAGTGCCTACGCGGCCACTGAAGCTTTCTTT,CAWSAYAATEAFF
NA,TRBV30,NA,TRBJ2-4,TGTGCCTGGAGTGTGAGGGACAGCGGGAAAAAGTACTTC,CAWSVRDSGKKYF
NA,TRBV7-7,NA,TRBJ1-3,TGTGCCAGCAGCCCAGGGGTCTCTGGAAACACCATATATTTT,CASSPGVSGNTIYF
NA,TRBV2,NA,TRBJ1-1,TGTGCCAGCAGTGTATATAGTGGGACTGAAGCTTTCTTT,CASSVYSGTEAFF